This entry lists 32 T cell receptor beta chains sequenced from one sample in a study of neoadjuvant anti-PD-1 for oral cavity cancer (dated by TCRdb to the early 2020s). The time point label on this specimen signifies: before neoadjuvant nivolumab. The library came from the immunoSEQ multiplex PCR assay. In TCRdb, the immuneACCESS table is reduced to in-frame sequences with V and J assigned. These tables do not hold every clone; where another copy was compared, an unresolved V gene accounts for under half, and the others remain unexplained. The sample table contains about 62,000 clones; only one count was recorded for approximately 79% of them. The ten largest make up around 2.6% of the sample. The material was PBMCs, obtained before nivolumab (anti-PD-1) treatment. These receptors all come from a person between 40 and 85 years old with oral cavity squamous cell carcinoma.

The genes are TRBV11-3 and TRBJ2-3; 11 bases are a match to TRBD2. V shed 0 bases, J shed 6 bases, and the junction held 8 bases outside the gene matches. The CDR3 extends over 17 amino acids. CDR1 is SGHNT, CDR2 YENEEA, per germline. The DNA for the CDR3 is TGTGCCAGCAGCTTAGACCTTAGCGGGAGGGAAAGGGATACGCAGTATTTT. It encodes CASSLDLSGRERDTQYF.

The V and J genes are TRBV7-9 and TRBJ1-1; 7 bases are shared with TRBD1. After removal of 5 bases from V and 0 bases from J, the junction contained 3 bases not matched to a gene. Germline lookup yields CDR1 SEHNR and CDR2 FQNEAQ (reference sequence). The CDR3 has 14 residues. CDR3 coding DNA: TGTGCCAGCAGCGTGGGACAGCTGAACACTGAAGCTTTCTTT. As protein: CASSVGQLNTEAFF.

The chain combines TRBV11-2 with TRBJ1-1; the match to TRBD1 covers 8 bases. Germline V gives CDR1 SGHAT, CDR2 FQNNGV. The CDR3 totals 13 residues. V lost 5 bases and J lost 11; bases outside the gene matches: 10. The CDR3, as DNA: TGTGCCAGCAGCCCCGGACAGGGTTTGGCGGCTTTCTTT. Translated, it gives CASSPGQGLAAFF.

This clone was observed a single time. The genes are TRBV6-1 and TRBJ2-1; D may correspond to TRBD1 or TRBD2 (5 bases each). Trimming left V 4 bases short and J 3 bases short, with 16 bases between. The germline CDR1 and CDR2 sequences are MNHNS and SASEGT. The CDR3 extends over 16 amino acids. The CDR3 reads CASSGPRGPSYNEQFF. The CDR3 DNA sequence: TGTGCCAGCAGTGGACCAAGGGGACCTAGCTACAATGAGCAGTTCTTC.

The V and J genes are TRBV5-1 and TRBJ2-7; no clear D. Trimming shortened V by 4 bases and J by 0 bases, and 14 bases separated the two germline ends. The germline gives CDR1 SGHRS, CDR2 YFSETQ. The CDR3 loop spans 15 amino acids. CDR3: CASSLPGNASYEQYF. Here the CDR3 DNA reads TGCGCCAGCAGCCTACCGGGTAATGCCTCCTACGAGCAGTACTTC. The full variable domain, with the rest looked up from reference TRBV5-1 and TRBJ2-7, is KAGVTQTPRYLIKTRGQQVTLSCSPISGHRSVSWYQQTPGQGLQFLFEYFSETQRNKGNFPGRFSGRQFSNSRSEMNVSTLELGDSALYLCASSLPGNASYEQYFGPGTRLTVT.

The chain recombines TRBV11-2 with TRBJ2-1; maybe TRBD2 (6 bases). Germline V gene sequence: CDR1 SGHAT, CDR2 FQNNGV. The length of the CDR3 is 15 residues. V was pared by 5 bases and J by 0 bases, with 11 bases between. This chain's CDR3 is CASSRVGGSYNEQFF. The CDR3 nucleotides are TGTGCCAGCAGCCGGGTGGGGGGCTCCTACAATGAGCAGTTCTTC.

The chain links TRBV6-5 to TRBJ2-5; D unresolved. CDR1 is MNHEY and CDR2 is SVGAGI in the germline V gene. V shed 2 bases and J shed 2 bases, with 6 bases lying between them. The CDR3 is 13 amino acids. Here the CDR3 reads CASSYNSQETQYF. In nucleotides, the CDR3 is TGTGCCAGCAGTTACAATTCTCAAGAGACCCAGTACTTC.

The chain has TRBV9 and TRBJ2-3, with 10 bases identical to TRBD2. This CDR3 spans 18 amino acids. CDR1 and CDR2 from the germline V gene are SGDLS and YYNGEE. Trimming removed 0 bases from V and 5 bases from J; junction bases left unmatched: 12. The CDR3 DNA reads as TGTGCCAGCAGCGTAGCTGAGCGGGGGGGCCTTAGAAAAGATACGCAGTATTTT. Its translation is CASSVAERGGLRKDTQYF.

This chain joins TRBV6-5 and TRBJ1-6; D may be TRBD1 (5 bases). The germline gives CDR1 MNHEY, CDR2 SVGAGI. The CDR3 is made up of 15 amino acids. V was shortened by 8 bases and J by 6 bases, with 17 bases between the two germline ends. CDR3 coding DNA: TGTGCCAGCTGGGGGAGGGAGAGCCCTAATTCACCCCTCCACTTT. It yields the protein CASWGRESPNSPLHF.

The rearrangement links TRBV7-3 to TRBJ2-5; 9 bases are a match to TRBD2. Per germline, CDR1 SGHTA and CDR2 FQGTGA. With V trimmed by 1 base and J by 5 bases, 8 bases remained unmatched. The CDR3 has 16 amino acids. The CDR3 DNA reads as TGTGCCAGCAGCTTAATAGCGGGAGACGGGCGGGAGACCCAGTACTTC. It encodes CASSLIAGDGRETQYF.

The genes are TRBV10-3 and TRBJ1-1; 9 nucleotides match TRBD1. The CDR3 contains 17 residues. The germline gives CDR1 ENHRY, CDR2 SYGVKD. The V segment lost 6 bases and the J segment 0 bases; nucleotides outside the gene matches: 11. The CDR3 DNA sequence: TGTGCCATCAGGTCCGACAGGGGGGGAATAATGAACACTGAAGCTTTCTTT. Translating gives CAIRSDRGGIMNTEAFF.

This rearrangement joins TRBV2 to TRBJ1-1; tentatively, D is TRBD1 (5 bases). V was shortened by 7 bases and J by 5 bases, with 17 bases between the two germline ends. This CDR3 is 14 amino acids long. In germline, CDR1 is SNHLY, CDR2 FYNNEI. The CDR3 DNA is TGTGCCAGCACTCGGGGTGGGGCGGGAACTGAAGCTTTCTTT. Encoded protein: CASTRGGAGTEAFF.

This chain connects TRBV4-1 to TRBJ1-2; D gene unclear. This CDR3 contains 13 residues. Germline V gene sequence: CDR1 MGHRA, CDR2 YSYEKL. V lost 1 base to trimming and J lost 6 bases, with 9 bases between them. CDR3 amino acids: CASSQARRDGYTF. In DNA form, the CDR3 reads TGCGCCAGCAGCCAAGCCAGGCGGGATGGCTACACCTTC.

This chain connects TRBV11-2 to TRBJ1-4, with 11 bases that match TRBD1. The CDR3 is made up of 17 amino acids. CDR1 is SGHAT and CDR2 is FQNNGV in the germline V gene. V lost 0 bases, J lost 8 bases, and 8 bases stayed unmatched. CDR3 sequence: CASSLDRLDRGQEKLFF. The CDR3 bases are TGTGCCAGCAGCTTAGATCGTCTGGACAGGGGGCAAGAAAAACTGTTTTTT.

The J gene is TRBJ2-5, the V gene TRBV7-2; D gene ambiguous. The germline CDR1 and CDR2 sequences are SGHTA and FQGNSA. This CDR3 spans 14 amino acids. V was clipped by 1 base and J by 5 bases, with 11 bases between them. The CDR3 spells CASSLGGAMETQYF. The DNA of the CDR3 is TGTGCCAGCAGCTTAGGCGGAGCAATGGAGACCCAGTACTTC.

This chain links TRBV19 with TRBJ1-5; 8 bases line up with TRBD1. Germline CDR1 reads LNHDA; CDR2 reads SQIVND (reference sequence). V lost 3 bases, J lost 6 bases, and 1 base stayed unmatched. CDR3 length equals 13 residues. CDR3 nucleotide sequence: TGTGCCAGTAGTATGGACAGGGTTCAGCCCCAGCATTTT. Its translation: CASSMDRVQPQHF.

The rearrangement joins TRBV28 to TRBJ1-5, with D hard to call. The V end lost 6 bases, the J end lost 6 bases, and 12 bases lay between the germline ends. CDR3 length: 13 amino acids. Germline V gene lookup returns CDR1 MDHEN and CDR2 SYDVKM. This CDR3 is CASSLEGTQPQHF. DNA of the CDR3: TGTGCCAGCAGCTTAGAGGGTACTCAGCCCCAGCATTTT.

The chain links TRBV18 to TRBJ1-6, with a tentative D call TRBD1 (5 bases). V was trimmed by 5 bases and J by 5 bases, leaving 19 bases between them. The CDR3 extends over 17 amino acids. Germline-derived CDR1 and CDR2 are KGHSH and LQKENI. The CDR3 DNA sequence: TGTGCCAGCTCAATTTCCTCCCGGGGGACTAATAATTCACCCCTCCACTTT. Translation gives CASSISSRGTNNSPLHF. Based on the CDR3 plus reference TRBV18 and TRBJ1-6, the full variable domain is NAGVMQNPRHLVRRRGQEARLRCSPMKGHSHVYWYRQLPEEGLKFMVYLQKENIIDESGMPKERFSAEFPKEGPSILRIQQVVRGDSAAYFCASSISSRGTNNSPLHFGNGTRLTVT.

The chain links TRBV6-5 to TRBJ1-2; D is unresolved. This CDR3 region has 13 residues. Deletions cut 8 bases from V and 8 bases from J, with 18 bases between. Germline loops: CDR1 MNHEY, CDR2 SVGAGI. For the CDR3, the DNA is TGTGCCAGCCGAACGCCCGAGACCTCCGGCTACACCTTC. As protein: CASRTPETSGYTF.

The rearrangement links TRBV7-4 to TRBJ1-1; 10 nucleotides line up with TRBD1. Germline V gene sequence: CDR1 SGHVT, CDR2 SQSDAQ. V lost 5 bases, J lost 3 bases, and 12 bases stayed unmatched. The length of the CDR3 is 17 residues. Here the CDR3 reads CASSPGTGVIQDTEAFF. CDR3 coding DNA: TGTGCCAGCAGCCCTGGGACAGGGGTTATTCAGGACACTGAAGCTTTCTTT.

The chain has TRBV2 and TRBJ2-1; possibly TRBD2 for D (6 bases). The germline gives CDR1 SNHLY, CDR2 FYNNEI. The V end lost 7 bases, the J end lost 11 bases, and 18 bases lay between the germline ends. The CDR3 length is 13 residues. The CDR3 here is CASIEGKGTQQFF. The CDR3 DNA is TGTGCCAGCATCGAAGGGAAGGGGACTCAGCAGTTCTTC.

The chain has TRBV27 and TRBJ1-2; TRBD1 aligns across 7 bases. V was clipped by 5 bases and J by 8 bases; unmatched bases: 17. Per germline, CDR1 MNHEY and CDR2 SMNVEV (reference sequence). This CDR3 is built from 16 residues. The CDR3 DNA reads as TGTGCCAGCAGTCCACACCCCGGACAGGAGCTGAGCGGCTACACCTTC. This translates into CASSPHPGQELSGYTF.

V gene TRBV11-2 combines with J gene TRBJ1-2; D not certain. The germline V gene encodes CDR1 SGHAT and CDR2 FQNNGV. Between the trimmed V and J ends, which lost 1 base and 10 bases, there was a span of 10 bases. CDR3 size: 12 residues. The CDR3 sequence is CASSLALTDYTF. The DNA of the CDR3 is TGTGCCAGCAGCTTAGCGCTTACCGACTACACCTTC.

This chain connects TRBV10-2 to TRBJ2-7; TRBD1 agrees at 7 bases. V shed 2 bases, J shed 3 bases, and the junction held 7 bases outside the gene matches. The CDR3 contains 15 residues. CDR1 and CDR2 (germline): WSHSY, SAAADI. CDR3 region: CASSEIRGTVYEQYF. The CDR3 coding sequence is TGCGCCAGCAGTGAGATCCGTGGGACAGTCTACGAGCAGTACTTC.

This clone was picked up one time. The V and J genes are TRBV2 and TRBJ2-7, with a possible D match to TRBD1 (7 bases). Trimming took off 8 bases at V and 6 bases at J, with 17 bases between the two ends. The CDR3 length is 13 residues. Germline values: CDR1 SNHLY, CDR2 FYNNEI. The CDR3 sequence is CASSVEGASEQYF. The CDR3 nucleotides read TGTGCCAGCTCCGTGGAGGGGGCGTCCGAGCAGTACTTC.

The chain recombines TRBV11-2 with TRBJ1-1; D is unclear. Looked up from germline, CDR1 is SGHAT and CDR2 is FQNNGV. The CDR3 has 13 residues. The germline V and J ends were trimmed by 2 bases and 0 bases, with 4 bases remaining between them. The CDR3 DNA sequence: TGTGCCAGCAGCTTACCCATGAACACTGAAGCTTTCTTT. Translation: CASSLPMNTEAFF. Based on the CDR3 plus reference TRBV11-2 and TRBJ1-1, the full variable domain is EAGVAQSPRYKIIEKRQSVAFWCNPISGHATLYWYQQILGQGPKLLIQFQNNGVVDDSQLPKDRFSAERLKGVDSTLKIQPAKLEDSAVYLCASSLPMNTEAFFGQGTRLTVV.

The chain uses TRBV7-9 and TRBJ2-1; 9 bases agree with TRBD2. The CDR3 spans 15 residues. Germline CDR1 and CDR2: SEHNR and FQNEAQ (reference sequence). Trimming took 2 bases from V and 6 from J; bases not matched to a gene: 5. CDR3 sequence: CASSLIGRGGNEQFF. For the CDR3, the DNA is TGTGCCAGCAGCTTAATTGGGCGGGGGGGCAATGAGCAGTTCTTC.

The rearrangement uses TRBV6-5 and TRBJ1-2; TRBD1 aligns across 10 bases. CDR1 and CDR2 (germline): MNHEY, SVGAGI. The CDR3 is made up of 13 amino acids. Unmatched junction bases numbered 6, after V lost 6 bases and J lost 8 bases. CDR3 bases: TGTGCCAGCAGCCGGGGACAGGGGCAAGGCTACACCTTC. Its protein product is CASSRGQGQGYTF.

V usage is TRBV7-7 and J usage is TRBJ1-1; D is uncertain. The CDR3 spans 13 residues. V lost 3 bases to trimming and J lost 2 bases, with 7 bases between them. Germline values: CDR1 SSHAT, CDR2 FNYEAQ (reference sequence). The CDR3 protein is CASSFTENTEAFF. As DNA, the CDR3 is TGTGCCAGCAGCTTCACAGAAAACACTGAAGCTTTCTTT.

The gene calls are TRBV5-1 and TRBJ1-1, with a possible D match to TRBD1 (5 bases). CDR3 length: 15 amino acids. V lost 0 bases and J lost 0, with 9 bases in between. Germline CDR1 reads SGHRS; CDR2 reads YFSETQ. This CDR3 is CASSLEGEVNTEAFF. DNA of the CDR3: TGCGCCAGCAGCTTGGAAGGGGAAGTGAACACTGAAGCTTTCTTT.

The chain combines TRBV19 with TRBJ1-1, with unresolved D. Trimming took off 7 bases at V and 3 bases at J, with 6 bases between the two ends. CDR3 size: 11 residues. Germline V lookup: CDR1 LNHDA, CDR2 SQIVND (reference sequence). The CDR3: CASIGYTEAFF. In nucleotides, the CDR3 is TGTGCCAGTATTGGGTACACTGAAGCTTTCTTT.

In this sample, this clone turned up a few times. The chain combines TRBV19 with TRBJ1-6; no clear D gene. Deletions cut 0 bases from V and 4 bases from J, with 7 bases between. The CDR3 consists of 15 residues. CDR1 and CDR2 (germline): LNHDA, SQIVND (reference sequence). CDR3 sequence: CASSIEAAYNSPLHF. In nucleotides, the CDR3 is TGTGCCAGTAGTATAGAGGCGGCTTATAATTCACCCCTCCACTTT.